This entry lists 18 T cell receptor beta chains sequenced from one sample in a study of T-cell reconstitution after alpha-beta-depleted transplantation in children. Preparation of the TCRbeta library was carried out with unique molecular identifiers. MiXCR, run by TCRdb on the PCR reads, gives a single entry per CDR3 protein. Among approximately 500,000 distinct CDR3 sequences listed, roughly a tenth were seen once. Sequencing used PBMCs, obtained before TCRalphabeta/CD19-depleted stem cell transplant. The receptors here all came from a child aged 2 to 15 with inherited bone marrow failure, due to receive a stem cell transplant.

This CDR3 reads CATSRGRGQAGAYNEQFF. CDR3 DNA sequence: TGTGCCACCAGCAGAGGTCGAGGTCAAGCGGGAGCCTACAATGAGCAGTTCTTC. The genes are TRBV15 and TRBJ2-1, with TRBD2 identical over 8 bases. The CDR3 sequence is 18 residues long. V was clipped by 1 base and J by 2 bases; unmatched bases: 10. Germline V lookup: CDR1 LNHNV, CDR2 YYDKDF (reference sequence).

The V call is TRBV5-1, the J call TRBJ2-1, with no clear D. The CDR3 has 15 residues. Trimming took 4 bases from V and 6 from J, leaving 17 bases between them. Germline V gene sequence: CDR1 SGHRS, CDR2 YFSETQ. The CDR3 sequence is CASSQIAFVGNEQFF. The CDR3 DNA reads as TGCGCCAGCAGCCAAATAGCTTTTGTCGGCAATGAGCAGTTCTTC. The variable domain in full, with the rest retrieved from reference TRBV5-1 and TRBJ2-1, is KAGVTQTPRYLIKTRGQQVTLSCSPISGHRSVSWYQQTPGQGLQFLFEYFSETQRNKGNFPGRFSGRQFSNSRSEMNVSTLELGDSALYLCASSQIAFVGNEQFFGPGTRLTVL.

This clonotype was counted at least ten times. CDR3 DNA sequence: TGTGCCAGCTTCCAGGGGAGGTCCTACAATGAGCAGTTCTTC. Translation: CASFQGRSYNEQFF. V and J are TRBV28 and TRBJ2-1; perhaps D is TRBD1 or TRBD2 (6 bases each). CDR3 length: 14 residues. Germline lookup yields CDR1 MDHEN and CDR2 SYDVKM. V was shortened by 8 bases and J by 1 base, with 12 bases between the two germline ends.

V usage is TRBV7-9 and J usage is TRBJ1-1; no definite D call. The CDR3 consists of 14 residues. Trimming stripped 0 bases from V and 4 bases from J, with 9 bases between. Germline loops: CDR1 SEHNR, CDR2 FQNEAQ (reference sequence). CDR3: CASSLAYGTTEAFF. The CDR3 region has the DNA TGTGCCAGCAGCTTAGCTTACGGTACCACTGAAGCTTTCTTT.

This clonotype was picked up many times. The chain carries TRBV28 and TRBJ2-1; 8 bases align to TRBD2. This CDR3 is 15 amino acids long. Germline CDR1 is MDHEN and CDR2 is SYDVKM. J was trimmed by 6 bases and V by 5 bases; bases with no gene match: 9. This chain's CDR3 is CASSPLAGSGNEQFF. CDR3 nucleotide sequence: TGTGCCAGCAGTCCCTTAGCGGGATCCGGCAATGAGCAGTTCTTC.

This clonotype was picked up many times. The chain recombines TRBV29-1 with TRBJ1-2; D may be TRBD1 (6 bases). The CDR3 consists of 14 residues. The V gene's germline CDR1 is SQVTM and CDR2 ANQGSEA. V lost 4 bases and J 2 bases, leaving 14 bases between the germline ends. CDR3 bases: TGCAGCGTTGGGGGCCAGGACAGCAACTATGGCTACACCTTC. It encodes CSVGGQDSNYGYTF.

This clonotype was detected many times. This chain uses TRBV29-1 with TRBJ2-1; D unresolved. CDR1 SQVTM and CDR2 ANQGSEA come from the germline V gene. This CDR3 spans 12 amino acids. V was trimmed by 4 bases and J by 5 bases, leaving 9 bases between them. The CDR3 DNA sequence: TGCAGCGTTGCCCAAATAGACAATGAGCAGTTCTTC. Translation: CSVAQIDNEQFF.

This clonotype came up many times. The gene calls are TRBV7-9 and TRBJ2-1; 8 bases map to TRBD1. After removal of 2 bases from V and 4 bases from J, the junction contained 4 bases not matched to a gene. Germline V gene data show CDR1 as SEHNR and CDR2 as FQNEAQ (reference sequence). The CDR3 runs to 15 residues. The CDR3 DNA reads as TGTGCCAGCAGCTTAATGACAGGGGAATACAATGAGCAGTTCTTC. Its translation: CASSLMTGEYNEQFF.

Ten or more counts support this clonotype. The rearrangement uses TRBV24-1 and TRBJ2-3; D is uncertain. The V end lost 0 bases, the J end lost 4 bases, and 4 bases lay between the germline ends. The CDR3 runs to 13 residues. CDR1 is KGHDR, CDR2 SFDVKD, per germline. For the CDR3, the DNA is TGTGCCACCAGTGATTTGCTCCCAGATACGCAGTATTTT. It is translated as CATSDLLPDTQYF.

This clonotype was seen at least ten times. V is TRBV21-1 and J is TRBJ2-5; the DNA was not compared with TRBD2, the D call given in the table. TRBV21-1 represents a pseudogene. The CDR3 consists of 17 residues. This chain's CDR3 is CASSKGLAGEFRETQYF. CDR3 bases: TGTGCCAGCAGCAAGGGACTAGCGGGAGAGTTTCGCGAGACCCAGTACTTC.

This clonotype was recorded at least ten times. V is TRBV12-2 and J is TRBJ2-7; the table's D call of TRBD2 was not tested on the DNA. TRBV12-2 is a pseudogene segment. The CDR3 totals 15 residues. CDR3 in amino acids: CASRLVLARTGEQYF. CDR3 nucleotides: TGTGCAAGTCGCTTAGTTCTAGCGCGAACAGGGGAGCAGTACTTC.

Many counts were recorded for this clonotype. This chain uses TRBV4-3 with TRBJ2-7, with 10 bases identical to TRBD2. The germline CDR1 and CDR2 sequences are LGHNA and YSLEER. Losses at the gene ends were 0 bases for V and 2 bases for J; bases not matched to a gene: 10. The CDR3 totals 18 residues. The DNA of the CDR3 is TGCGCCAGCAGCCAAGATAGCCTAGCGGGAGATTGGACCTACGAGCAGTACTTC. This gives the protein CASSQDSLAGDWTYEQYF.

This chain connects TRBV12-3 or TRBV12-4 to TRBJ2-7, with 10 positions matching TRBD1. V shed 1 base, J shed 3 bases, and the junction held 9 bases outside the gene matches. The CDR3 contains 17 residues. This chain's CDR3 is CASSLGGTGVAGYEQYF. The CDR3 region has the DNA TGTGCCAGCAGTTTAGGTGGGACAGGGGTTGCTGGCTACGAGCAGTACTTC.

This clonotype has ten or more counts. The chain couples TRBV6-5 to TRBJ2-1, with TRBD2 identical over 12 bases. The CDR3 runs to 15 residues. V was pared by 5 bases and J by 7 bases, with 6 bases of the junction left unmatched. Germline V gene lookup returns CDR1 MNHEY and CDR2 SVGAGI. This chain's CDR3 is CASSHRLAGANEQFF. The CDR3 region has the DNA TGTGCCAGCAGTCACCGACTAGCGGGGGCTAATGAGCAGTTCTTC.

This CDR3 reads CASSLDLADTYEQYF. DNA for the CDR3: TGTGCCAGCAGCTTAGACCTAGCGGACACCTACGAGCAGTACTTC. The chain has TRBV7-9 and TRBJ2-7, with 7 positions matching TRBD2. The CDR3 consists of 15 residues. V trimming: 1 base; J trimming: 2 bases; junction bases outside the gene matches: 5. In germline, CDR1 is SEHNR, CDR2 FQNEAQ (reference sequence).

The chain combines TRBV15 with TRBJ2-1; 11 bases are shared with TRBD1. Germline V gives CDR1 LNHNV, CDR2 YYDKDF (reference sequence). The CDR3 has 15 residues. J was trimmed by 8 bases and V by 5 bases; bases with no gene match: 8. The CDR3 reads CATSGGQGAWDEQFF. DNA for the CDR3: TGTGCCACCAGCGGCGGACAGGGGGCATGGGATGAGCAGTTCTTC. Based on the CDR3 plus reference TRBV15 and TRBJ2-1, the full variable domain is DAMVIQNPRYQVTQFGKPVTLSCSQTLNHNVMYWYQQKSSQAPKLLFHYYDKDFNNEADTPDNFQSRRPNTSFCFLDIRSPGLGDTAMYLCATSGGQGAWDEQFFGPGTRLTVL.

V gene TRBV27 combines with J gene TRBJ1-2, with D tentatively TRBD1 (5 bases). CDR1 and CDR2 from the germline V gene are MNHEY and SMNVEV (reference sequence). CDR3 length: 13 residues. V was clipped by 10 bases and J by 5 bases, with 17 bases between them. CDR3 region: CAISQGQAYGYTF. The CDR3 DNA follows: TGTGCCATCAGCCAGGGCCAAGCGTATGGCTACACCTTC.

V is TRBV30 and J is TRBJ1-6; D is unclear. This CDR3 has 12 amino acids. CDR1 is GTSNPN and CDR2 is SVGIG in the germline V gene (reference sequence). Trimming shortened V by 6 bases and J by 7 bases, and 10 bases separated the two germline ends. Here the CDR3 reads CACQLGNSPLHF. The CDR3 DNA sequence: TGTGCCTGCCAGTTGGGAAATTCACCCCTCCACTTT.